This TCR beta chain is from a study of spatial heterogeneity in lung cancer. Study in general: Fewer alpha-chain than beta-chain sequences were consistently detected.

This CDR3 comprises 17 residues. Per the germline V gene, CDR1 is MNHEY and CDR2 is SMNVEV (reference sequence). V shed 6 bases, J shed 4 bases, and the junction held 9 bases outside the gene matches. Overall study results and limits: Expanded tumor TCRs that were ubiquitous appeared in blood more at resection than follow-up.

A word on this clonotype: Its specificity is unknown.

This sample's time point: sample taken at primary tumor resection. The sequenced material consisted of unsorted whole RNA from tumor, nontumor lung or frozen PBMC. The donor group consisted of under 90 patients who had untreated, early-stage non-small cell lung cancer. Each TCR cDNA molecule carried a unique molecular identifier. TCRdb passed the 5' RACE reads through MiXCR, listing each CDR3 protein once. The data show some 45,000 distinct CDR3 sequences, with approximately 10% seen just once and roughly 40% held by the top ten. The chain uses TRBV27 and TRBJ2-1, with TRBD2 identical over 13 bases. The sequenced sample was PBMCs, obtained at surgery. The receptor was isolated from a female donor with early-stage non-small cell lung cancer. The CDR3 reads CASSLPPGLAGYNEQFF. CDR3 in DNA: TGTGCCAGCAGCCTTCCCCCGGGACTAGCGGGATACAATGAGCAGTTCTTC.